This entry lists 21 T cell receptor beta chains sequenced from one sample in a study of radiation and T cells in renal cell carcinoma. Specified time point: baseline pretreatment blood. Treatment meaning: 15 Gy SBRT to primary tumor, nephrectomy 4 weeks later. Generated by immunoSEQ multiplex PCR, the TCRdb table keeps only in-frame clones and is missing some. The repertoire holds about 49,000 clones, 75% to 85% seen once, with 31% in the top ten. Sequenced here: blood, sampled from a patient whose treatment included radiotherapy and nephrectomy. Receptors were obtained from a woman between 65 and 79 years old with renal cell carcinoma.

The J gene is TRBJ2-5, the V gene TRBV5-4; 12 bases align to TRBD1. Germline V gene lookup returns CDR1 SGHNT and CDR2 YYREEE (reference sequence). This CDR3 is 15 amino acids long. Unmatched junction bases numbered 7, after V lost 5 bases and J lost 5 bases. The CDR3 spells CASRSGTGGRETQYF. In DNA form, the CDR3 reads TGTGCCAGCAGGTCCGGGACAGGGGGCCGGGAGACCCAGTACTTC.

The rearrangement joins TRBV11-2 to TRBJ1-5, with no clear D. The germline CDR1 and CDR2 sequences are SGHAT and FQNNGV. V was pared by 3 bases and J by 5 bases, with 8 bases between. The CDR3 is made up of 13 amino acids. As DNA, the CDR3 is TGTGCCAGCAGCTTGCGGGCGGATCAGCCCCAGCATTTT. Its translation is CASSLRADQPQHF. The entire variable domain, with the rest obtained from reference TRBV11-2 and TRBJ1-5, is as follows: EAGVAQSPRYKIIEKRQSVAFWCNPISGHATLYWYQQILGQGPKLLIQFQNNGVVDDSQLPKDRFSAERLKGVDSTLKIQPAKLEDSAVYLCASSLRADQPQHFGDGTRLSIL.

This clone was seen many times. This rearrangement joins TRBV7-9 to TRBJ1-5; weak D call: TRBD1 (6 bases). Looked up from germline, CDR1 is SEHNR and CDR2 is FQNEAQ (reference sequence). The length of the CDR3 is 15 residues. Between the trimmed V and J ends, which lost 5 bases and 2 bases, there was a span of 13 bases. CDR3 in DNA: TGTGCCAGCAGCCCCACAGGGTTTGGCAATCAGCCCCAGCATTTT. Amino acids: CASSPTGFGNQPQHF.

This clone was recorded a few times. The chain couples TRBV25-1 to TRBJ2-7; either TRBD1 or TRBD2 may fit D (6 bases each). Germline assignment: CDR1 MGHDK and CDR2 SYGVNS. The CDR3 totals 14 residues. V shed 2 bases and J shed 2 bases, with 10 bases lying between them. The CDR3 protein is CASSEGGGTYEQYF. CDR3 DNA: TGTGCCAGCAGTGAAGGAGGGGGAACCTACGAGCAGTACTTC.

This chain joins TRBV7-2 and TRBJ2-1, with 10 bases lining up with TRBD2. J was trimmed by 15 bases and V by 1 base; bases with no gene match: 9. Germline assignment: CDR1 SGHTA and CDR2 FQGNSA. The CDR3 is 14 residues long. The CDR3 reads CASSLEGLAWGAFF. The CDR3 DNA is TGTGCCAGCAGCTTAGAGGGACTAGCGTGGGGCGCGTTCTTC. The full variable domain, completed using reference TRBV7-2 and TRBJ2-1, is GAGVSQSPSNKVTEKGKDVELRCDPISGHTALYWYRQSLGQGLEFLIYFQGNSAPDKSGLPSDRFSAERTGGSVSTLTIQRTQQEDSAVYLCASSLEGLAWGAFFGPGTRLTVL.

This rearrangement joins TRBV4-3 to TRBJ1-1; no reliable D call. This CDR3 has 15 residues. The germline V gene encodes CDR1 LGHNA and CDR2 YSLEER. V was clipped by 1 base and J by 5 bases, with 14 bases between them. This CDR3 reads CASSQGSGIRTEAFF. The CDR3 DNA reads as TGCGCCAGCAGCCAAGGGTCGGGGATTAGGACTGAAGCTTTCTTT.

V usage is TRBV9 and J usage is TRBJ2-2, with D perhaps matching TRBD2 (6 bases). The CDR3 has 13 amino acids. The germline CDR1 and CDR2 sequences are SGDLS and YYNGEE. The V end lost 4 bases, the J end lost 5 bases, and 9 bases lay between the germline ends. The CDR3 is CASSSRGTGELFF. CDR3 nucleotides: TGTGCCAGCAGCTCCCGGGGGACCGGGGAGCTGTTTTTT.

The chain links TRBV7-2 to TRBJ2-1; TRBD2 matches 13 bases. From germline, CDR1 is SGHTA and CDR2 FQGNSA. This CDR3 spans 18 amino acids. V shed 1 base, J shed 7 bases, and the junction held 10 bases outside the gene matches. CDR3 in DNA: TGTGCCAGCAGCTTAGGACAGGCGGGACTAGCGGGAATGAATGAGCAGTTCTTC. Protein: CASSLGQAGLAGMNEQFF.

The CDR3 DNA reads as TGTGCCAGCAGTCGAGGTACCGGGACTAGCGGATCCTACGAGCAGTACTTC. Its translation is CASSRGTGTSGSYEQYF. V is TRBV11-2 and J is TRBJ2-7; TRBD2 matches at 11 bases. Germline loops: CDR1 SGHAT, CDR2 FQNNGV. The CDR3 has 17 residues. J lost 1 base, V lost 6 bases, and 11 bases had no gene match.

J is TRBJ2-1 and V is TRBV10-3; D may correspond to TRBD1 or TRBD2 (6 bases each). V shed 4 bases and J shed 5 bases, with 21 bases lying between them. Germline assignment: CDR1 ENHRY and CDR2 SYGVKD. The CDR3 runs to 17 residues. CDR3 sequence reads: CAISAPAEGVFNNEQFF. In DNA form, the CDR3 reads TGTGCCATCAGTGCTCCAGCGGAGGGGGTGTTCAACAATGAGCAGTTCTTC.

This clone was recorded once. The chain is built from TRBV6-5 and TRBJ2-3; 9 bases line up with TRBD2. The CDR3 totals 14 residues. Germline-derived CDR1 and CDR2 are MNHEY and SVGAGI. V lost 5 bases to trimming and J lost 5 bases; unmatched junction nucleotides: 5. In nucleotides, the CDR3 is TGTGCCAGCAGTGGCGGGGGGGCGAGAGATACGCAGTATTTT. Translation gives CASSGGGARDTQYF.

The chain recombines TRBV4-2 with TRBJ1-1; 7 bases match TRBD1. The length of the CDR3 is 14 residues. The germline CDR1 and CDR2 sequences are LGHNA and YNFKEQ. The trim removed 2 bases at V and 2 bases at J, leaving 2 bases unmatched. The DNA of the CDR3 is TGTGCCAGCAGCCAACGACAGGGAAACACTGAAGCTTTCTTT. Translated, it gives CASSQRQGNTEAFF.

V is TRBV7-3 and J is TRBJ2-1; perhaps TRBD1 as D (5 bases). V lost 5 bases and J lost 5, with 13 bases in between. CDR3 size: 14 residues. CDR1 and CDR2 (germline): SGHTA, FQGTGA. The CDR3 loop is CASSPNPQDNEQFF. CDR3 DNA sequence: TGTGCCAGCAGCCCGAACCCACAGGACAATGAGCAGTTCTTC. The variable domain in full, completed from reference TRBV7-3 and TRBJ2-1, reads GAGVSQTPSNKVTEKGKYVELRCDPISGHTALYWYRQSLGQGPEFLIYFQGTGAADDSGLPNDRFFAVRPEGSVSTLKIQRTERGDSAVYLCASSPNPQDNEQFFGPGTRLTVL.

This clone was observed once. V and J are TRBV19 and TRBJ1-4; 9 nucleotides align to TRBD1. Germline trimming cut 6 bases from V and 7 bases from J; bases unmatched to any gene: 6. The CDR3 has 14 amino acids. Germline assignment: CDR1 LNHDA and CDR2 SQIVND (reference sequence). CDR3 loop: CASSKTGGSEKLFF. In DNA form, the CDR3 reads TGTGCCAGTAGCAAGACAGGGGGAAGTGAAAAACTGTTTTTT. Complete variable domain (other parts from reference TRBV19 and TRBJ1-4): DGGITQSPKYLFRKEGQNVTLSCEQNLNHDAMYWYRQDPGQGLRLIYYSQIVNDFQKGDIAEGYSVSREKKESFPLTVTSAQKNPTAFYLCASSKTGGSEKLFFGSGTQLSVL.

This chain connects TRBV19 to TRBJ1-5; 7 bases map to TRBD1. The V and J ends lost 6 bases and 8 bases, in that order; junction bases with no gene match: 7. Germline V gives CDR1 LNHDA, CDR2 SQIVND (reference sequence). The CDR3 is 13 amino acids. The CDR3 DNA follows: TGTGCCAGTAGCCTCGACAGGGATAAGCCCCAGCATTTT. It codes for CASSLDRDKPQHF. Combining the CDR3 with reference TRBV19 and TRBJ1-5 gives the whole variable domain DGGITQSPKYLFRKEGQNVTLSCEQNLNHDAMYWYRQDPGQGLRLIYYSQIVNDFQKGDIAEGYSVSREKKESFPLTVTSAQKNPTAFYLCASSLDRDKPQHFGDGTRLSIL.

This sequence joins TRBV19 and TRBJ1-6; no firm D call. V lost 2 bases and J lost 9, with 17 bases in between. CDR1 LNHDA and CDR2 SQIVND come from the germline V gene (reference sequence). This CDR3 is 16 amino acids long. CDR3 residues: CASSISPGNLFSPLHF. CDR3 coding DNA: TGTGCCAGTAGTATATCTCCGGGAAATCTTTTTTCACCCCTCCACTTT.

The chain links TRBV5-1 to TRBJ2-6; perhaps TRBD2 as D (6 bases). CDR3 length equals 17 residues. Germline assignment: CDR1 SGHRS and CDR2 YFSETQ. V lost 0 bases, J lost 1 base, and 11 bases lay in between. CDR3 DNA: TGCGCCAGCAGCTTGGCGCCAGGGAGGTCTGGGGCCAACGTCCTGACTTTC. Residues: CASSLAPGRSGANVLTF. The full variable domain, in which reference TRBV5-1 and TRBJ2-6 provide the parts outside the CDR3, is KAGVTQTPRYLIKTRGQQVTLSCSPISGHRSVSWYQQTPGQGLQFLFEYFSETQRNKGNFPGRFSGRQFSNSRSEMNVSTLELGDSALYLCASSLAPGRSGANVLTFGAGSRLTVL.

The V gene is TRBV7-2, the J gene TRBJ2-5, with D possibly matching TRBD2 (6 bases). The V gene lost 1 base and the J gene lost 7 bases, with 16 bases spanning the gap. The germline V gene encodes CDR1 SGHTA and CDR2 FQGNSA. This CDR3 has 15 amino acids. The chain's CDR3 is CASSLEGRGALTQYF. CDR3 in DNA: TGTGCCAGCAGCTTAGAGGGGCGGGGAGCGTTGACCCAGTACTTC.

The chain has TRBV27 and TRBJ2-3, with TRBD2 identical over 11 bases. After removal of 0 bases from V and 3 bases from J, the junction contained 2 bases not matched to a gene. CDR3 length equals 16 residues. Germline V gene lookup returns CDR1 MNHEY and CDR2 SMNVEV (reference sequence). DNA of the CDR3: TGTGCCAGCAGTTTATCACTAGCGGGGGTTACAGATACGCAGTATTTT. Its protein is CASSLSLAGVTDTQYF.

The chain uses TRBV10-2 and TRBJ1-2, with a weak D call TRBD1 (5 bases). V was trimmed by 0 bases and J by 2 bases, leaving 10 bases between them. This CDR3 region has 15 residues. From germline, CDR1 is WSHSY and CDR2 SAAADI. For the CDR3, the DNA is TGCGCCAGCAGTGAGTCAACAGGAGAGAACTATGGCTACACCTTC. It translates to CASSESTGENYGYTF.

V usage is TRBV10-3 and J usage is TRBJ2-1, with TRBD2 matching over 11 bases. V was clipped by 0 bases and J by 6 bases; unmatched bases: 4. In germline, CDR1 is ENHRY, CDR2 SYGVKD. This CDR3 spans 16 amino acids. CDR3 DNA sequence: TGTGCCATCAGTGAGTCGGGTCTAGCGGGAGGCAATGAGCAGTTCTTC. Translating it yields CAISESGLAGGNEQFF.